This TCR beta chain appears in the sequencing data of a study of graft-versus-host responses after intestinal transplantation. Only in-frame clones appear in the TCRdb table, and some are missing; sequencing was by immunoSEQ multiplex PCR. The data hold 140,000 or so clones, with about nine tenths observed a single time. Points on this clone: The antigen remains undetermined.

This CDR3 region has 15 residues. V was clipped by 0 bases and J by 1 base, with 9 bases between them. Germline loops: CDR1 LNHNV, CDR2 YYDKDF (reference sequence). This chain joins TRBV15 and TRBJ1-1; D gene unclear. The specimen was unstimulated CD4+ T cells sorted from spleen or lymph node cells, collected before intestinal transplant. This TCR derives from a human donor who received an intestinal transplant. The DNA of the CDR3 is TGTGCCACCAGCAGAGATGAGACGGCGAACACTGAAGCTTTCTTT. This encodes CATSRDETANTEAFF.